This T cell receptor beta chain came from a study of vaccination and CD4 T cells after COVID-19. Time point given: late sampling 161 to 241 days after vaccination in a few convalescent patients. From the PCR reads, TCRdb called clonotypes with MiXCR, one entry per CDR3 protein. The repertoire holds 35,000 to 45,000 distinct CDR3 sequences, with around 39% as singletons. Germline values: CDR1 MDHEN, CDR2 SYDVKM. V gave up 8 bases and J gave up 2 bases; unmatched junction bases: 12. CDR3 size: 16 residues. This TCR was recovered from a human donor who had recovered from COVID-19. The chain joins TRBV28 to TRBJ2-1; 7 nucleotides align to TRBD1. Sample: CD4+ T cells from blood, taken about 7 months after SARS-CoV-2 vaccination. Here the CDR3 reads CASPPVRTGAYNEQFF. The DNA of the CDR3 is TGTGCCAGCCCCCCCGTAAGGACAGGAGCCTACAATGAGCAGTTCTTC.